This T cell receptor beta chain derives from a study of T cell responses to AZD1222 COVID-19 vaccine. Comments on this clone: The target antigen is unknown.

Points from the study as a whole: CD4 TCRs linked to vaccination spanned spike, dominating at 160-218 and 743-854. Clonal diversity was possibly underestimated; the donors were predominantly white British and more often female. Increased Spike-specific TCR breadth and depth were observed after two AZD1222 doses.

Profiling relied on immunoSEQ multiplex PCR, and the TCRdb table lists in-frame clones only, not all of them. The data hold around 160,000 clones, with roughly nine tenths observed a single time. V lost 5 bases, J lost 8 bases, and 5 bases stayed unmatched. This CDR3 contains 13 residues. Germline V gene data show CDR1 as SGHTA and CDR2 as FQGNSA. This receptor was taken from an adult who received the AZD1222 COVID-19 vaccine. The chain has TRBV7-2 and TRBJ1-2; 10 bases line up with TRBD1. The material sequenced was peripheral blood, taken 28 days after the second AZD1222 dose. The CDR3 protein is CASSPGQGNGYTF. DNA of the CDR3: TGTGCCAGCAGCCCGGGACAGGGGAACGGCTACACCTTC.